Described below is a single T cell receptor beta chain sequence and its context. The trim removed 4 bases at V and 6 bases at J, leaving 14 bases unmatched. The CDR3 sequence is 16 residues long. Germline V gene sequence: CDR1 LNHDA, CDR2 SQIVND (reference sequence). The data stem from a study of blood T cell repertoires in COVID-19. Profiled with immunoSEQ multiplex PCR; TCRdb holds only in-frame clones, not every one. Among some 350,000 clones, approximately 90% were seen once, and the ten largest hold more than 0.8%. The sequenced sample consisted of PBMCs or T cells enriched from blood (not recorded which). V gene TRBV19 combines with J gene TRBJ1-2; 7 bases are shared with TRBD1. The source of this sequence is a man younger than 35 who had recovered from COVID-19. CDR3 sequence: CASSNPGQSLLNGYTF. The CDR3 bases are TGTGCCAGTAGTAATCCGGGACAGTCTCTCCTAAATGGCTACACCTTC.